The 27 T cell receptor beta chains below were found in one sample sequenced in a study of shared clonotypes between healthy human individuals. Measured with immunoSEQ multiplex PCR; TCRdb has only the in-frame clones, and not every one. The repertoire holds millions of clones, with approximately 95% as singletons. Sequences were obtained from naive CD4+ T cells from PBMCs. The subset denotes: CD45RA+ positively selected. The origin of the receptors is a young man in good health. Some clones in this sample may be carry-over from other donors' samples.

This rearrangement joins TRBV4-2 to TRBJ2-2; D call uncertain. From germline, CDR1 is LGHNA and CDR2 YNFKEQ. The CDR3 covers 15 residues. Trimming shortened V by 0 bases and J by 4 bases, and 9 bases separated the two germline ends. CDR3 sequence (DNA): TGTGCCAGCAGCCAAGATCGGTTTATCACCGGGGAGCTGTTTTTT. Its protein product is CASSQDRFITGELFF.

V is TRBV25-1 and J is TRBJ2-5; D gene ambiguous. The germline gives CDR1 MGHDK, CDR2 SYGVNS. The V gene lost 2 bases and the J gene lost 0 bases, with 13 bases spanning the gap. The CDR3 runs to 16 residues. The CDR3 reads CASSERFRTDQETQYF. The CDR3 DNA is TGTGCCAGCAGTGAAAGGTTCAGGACCGACCAAGAGACCCAGTACTTC. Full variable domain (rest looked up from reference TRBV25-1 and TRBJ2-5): EADIYQTPRYLVIGTGKKITLECSQTMGHDKMYWYQQDPGMELHLIHYSYGVNSTEKGDLSSESTVSRIRTEHFPLTLESARPSHTSQYLCASSERFRTDQETQYFGPGTRLLVL.

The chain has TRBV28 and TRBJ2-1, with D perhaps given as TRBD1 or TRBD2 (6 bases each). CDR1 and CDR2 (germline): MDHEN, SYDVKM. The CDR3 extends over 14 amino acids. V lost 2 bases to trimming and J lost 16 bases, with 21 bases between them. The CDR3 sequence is CASSLPGARDTRFF. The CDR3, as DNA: TGTGCCAGCAGTTTACCGGGGGCCAGGGACACCAGATTCTTC.

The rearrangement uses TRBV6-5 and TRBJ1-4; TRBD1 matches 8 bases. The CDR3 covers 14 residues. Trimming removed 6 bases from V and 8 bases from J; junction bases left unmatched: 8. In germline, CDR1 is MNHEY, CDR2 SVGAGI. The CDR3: CASRAGQGREKLFF. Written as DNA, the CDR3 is TGTGCCAGCAGGGCAGGACAGGGTCGGGAAAAACTGTTTTTT.

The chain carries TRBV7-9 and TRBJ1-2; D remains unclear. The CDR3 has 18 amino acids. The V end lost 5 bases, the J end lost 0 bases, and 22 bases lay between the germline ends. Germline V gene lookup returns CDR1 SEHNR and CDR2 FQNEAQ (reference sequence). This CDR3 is CASSPLSSNAHTNYGYTF. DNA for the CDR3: TGTGCCAGCAGCCCGTTGTCCTCCAACGCACATACTAACTATGGCTACACCTTC.

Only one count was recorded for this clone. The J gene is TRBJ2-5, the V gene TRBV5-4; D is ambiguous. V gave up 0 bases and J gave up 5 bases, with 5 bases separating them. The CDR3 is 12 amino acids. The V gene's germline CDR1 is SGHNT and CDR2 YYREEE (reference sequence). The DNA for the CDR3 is TGTGCCAGCAGCTTGGCCCACGAGACCCAGTACTTC. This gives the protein CASSLAHETQYF.

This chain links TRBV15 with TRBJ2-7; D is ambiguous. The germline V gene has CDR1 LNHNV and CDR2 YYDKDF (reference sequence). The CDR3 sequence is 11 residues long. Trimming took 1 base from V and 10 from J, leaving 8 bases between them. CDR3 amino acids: CATSRGASQYF. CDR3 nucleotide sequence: TGTGCCACCAGCAGAGGGGCGTCCCAGTACTTC.

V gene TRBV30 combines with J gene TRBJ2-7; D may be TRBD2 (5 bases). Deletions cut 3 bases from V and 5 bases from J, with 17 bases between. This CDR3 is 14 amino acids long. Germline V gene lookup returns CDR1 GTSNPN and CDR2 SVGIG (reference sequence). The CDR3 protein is CAWSREDFSHEQYF. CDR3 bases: TGTGCCTGGAGCCGAGAGGACTTTTCCCACGAGCAGTACTTC.

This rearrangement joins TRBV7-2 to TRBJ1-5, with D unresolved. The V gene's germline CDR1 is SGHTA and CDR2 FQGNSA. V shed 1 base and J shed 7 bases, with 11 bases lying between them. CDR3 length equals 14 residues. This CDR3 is CASSLGDRRQPQHF. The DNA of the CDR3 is TGTGCCAGCAGCTTAGGAGACCGGAGACAGCCCCAGCATTTT. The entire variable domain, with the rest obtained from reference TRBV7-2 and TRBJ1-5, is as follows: GAGVSQSPSNKVTEKGKDVELRCDPISGHTALYWYRQSLGQGLEFLIYFQGNSAPDKSGLPSDRFSAERTGGSVSTLTIQRTQQEDSAVYLCASSLGDRRQPQHFGDGTRLSIL.

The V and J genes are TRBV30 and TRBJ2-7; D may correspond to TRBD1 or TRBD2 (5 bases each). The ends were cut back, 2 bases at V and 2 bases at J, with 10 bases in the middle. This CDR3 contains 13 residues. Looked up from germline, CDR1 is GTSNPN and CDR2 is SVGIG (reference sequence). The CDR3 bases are TGTGCCTGGAGTAAAGGGACCGCCTACGAGCAGTACTTC. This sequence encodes CAWSKGTAYEQYF.

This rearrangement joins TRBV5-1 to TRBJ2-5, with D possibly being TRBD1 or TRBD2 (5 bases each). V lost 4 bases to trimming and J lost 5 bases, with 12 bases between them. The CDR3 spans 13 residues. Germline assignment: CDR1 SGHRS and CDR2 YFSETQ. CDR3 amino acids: CASSPPGLETQYF. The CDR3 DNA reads TGCGCCAGCAGCCCGCCGGGGCTGGAGACCCAGTACTTC.

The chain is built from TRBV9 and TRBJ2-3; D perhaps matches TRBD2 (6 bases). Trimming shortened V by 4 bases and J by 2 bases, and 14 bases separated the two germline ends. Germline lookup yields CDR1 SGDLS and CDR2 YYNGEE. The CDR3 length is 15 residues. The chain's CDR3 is CASSPQRAVTDTQYF. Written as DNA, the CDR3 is TGTGCCAGCAGCCCCCAGCGGGCGGTCACAGATACGCAGTATTTT.

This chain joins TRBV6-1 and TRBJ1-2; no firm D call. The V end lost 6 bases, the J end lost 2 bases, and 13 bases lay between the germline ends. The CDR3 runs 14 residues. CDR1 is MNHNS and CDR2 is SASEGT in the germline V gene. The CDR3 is CASREGSLNYGYTF. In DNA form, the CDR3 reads TGTGCCAGCAGGGAGGGATCTCTAAACTATGGCTACACCTTC.

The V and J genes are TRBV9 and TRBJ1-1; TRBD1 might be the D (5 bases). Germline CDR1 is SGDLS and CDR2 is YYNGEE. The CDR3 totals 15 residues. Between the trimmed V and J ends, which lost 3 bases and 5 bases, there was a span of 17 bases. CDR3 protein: CASSAADDWGTEAFF. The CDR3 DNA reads TGTGCCAGCAGCGCAGCGGACGACTGGGGGACTGAAGCTTTCTTT.

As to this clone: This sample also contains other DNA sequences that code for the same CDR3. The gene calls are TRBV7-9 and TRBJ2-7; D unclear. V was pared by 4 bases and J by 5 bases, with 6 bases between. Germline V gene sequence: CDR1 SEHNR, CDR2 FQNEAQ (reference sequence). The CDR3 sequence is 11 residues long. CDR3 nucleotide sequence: TGTGCCAGCAGCTCTCGTGACGAGCAGTACTTC. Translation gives CASSSRDEQYF.

CDR3 amino acids: CASSLRAGGTSSYEQYF. In DNA, the CDR3 is TGTGCCAGCAGTTTAAGGGCTGGGGGAACTAGCTCCTACGAGCAGTACTTC. J is TRBJ2-7 and V is TRBV27; D could derive from TRBD1 or TRBD2 (5 bases each). Germline V gene data show CDR1 as MNHEY and CDR2 as SMNVEV (reference sequence). This CDR3 is built from 17 residues. Trimming removed 2 bases from V and 0 bases from J, with 17 bases in between.

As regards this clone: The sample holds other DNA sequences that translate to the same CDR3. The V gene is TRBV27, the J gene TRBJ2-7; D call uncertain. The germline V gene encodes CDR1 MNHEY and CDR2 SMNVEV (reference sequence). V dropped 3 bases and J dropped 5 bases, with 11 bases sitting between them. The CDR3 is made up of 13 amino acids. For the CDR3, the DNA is TGTGCCAGCAGTTTTGGCAGAGGAAACGAGCAGTACTTC. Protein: CASSFGRGNEQYF.

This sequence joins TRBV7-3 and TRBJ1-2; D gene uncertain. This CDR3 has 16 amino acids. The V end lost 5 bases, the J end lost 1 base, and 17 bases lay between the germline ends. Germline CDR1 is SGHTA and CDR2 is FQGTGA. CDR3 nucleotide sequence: TGTGCCAGCAGCCCCCAAGTACTAACCCTTAACTATGGCTACACCTTC. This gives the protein CASSPQVLTLNYGYTF.

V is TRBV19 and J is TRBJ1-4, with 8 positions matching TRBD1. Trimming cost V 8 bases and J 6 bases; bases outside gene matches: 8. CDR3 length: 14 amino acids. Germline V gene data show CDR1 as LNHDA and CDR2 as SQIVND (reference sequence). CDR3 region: CASWSDRDDEKLFF. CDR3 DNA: TGTGCCAGTTGGTCGGACAGGGATGATGAAAAACTGTTTTTT.

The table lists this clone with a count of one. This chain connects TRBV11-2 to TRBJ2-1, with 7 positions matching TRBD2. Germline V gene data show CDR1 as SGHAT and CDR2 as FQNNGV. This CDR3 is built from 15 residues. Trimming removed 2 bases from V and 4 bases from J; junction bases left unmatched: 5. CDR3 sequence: CASSLNLAAYNEQFF. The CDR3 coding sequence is TGTGCCAGCAGCTTAAACCTAGCGGCTTACAATGAGCAGTTCTTC.

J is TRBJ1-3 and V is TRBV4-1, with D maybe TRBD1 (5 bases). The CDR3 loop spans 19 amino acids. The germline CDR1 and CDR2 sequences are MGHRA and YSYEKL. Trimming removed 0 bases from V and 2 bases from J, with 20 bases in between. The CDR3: CASSQEKAPGYYAGNTIYF. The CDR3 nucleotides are TGCGCCAGCAGCCAAGAGAAGGCGCCAGGGTATTACGCTGGAAACACCATATATTTT.

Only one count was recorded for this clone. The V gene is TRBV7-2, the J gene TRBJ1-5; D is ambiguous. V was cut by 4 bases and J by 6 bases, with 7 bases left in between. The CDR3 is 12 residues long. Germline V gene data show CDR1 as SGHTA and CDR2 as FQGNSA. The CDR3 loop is CASSYATQPQHF. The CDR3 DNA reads TGTGCCAGCAGCTACGCGACTCAGCCCCAGCATTTT.

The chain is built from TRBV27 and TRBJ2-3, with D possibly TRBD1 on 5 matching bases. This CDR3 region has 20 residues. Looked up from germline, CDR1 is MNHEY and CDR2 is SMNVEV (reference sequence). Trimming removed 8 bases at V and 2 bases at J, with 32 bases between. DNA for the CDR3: TGTGCCAGCCGACAACAAATGACGTGGGGCCCCATACACAACACAGATACGCAGTATTTT. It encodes CASRQQMTWGPIHNTDTQYF.

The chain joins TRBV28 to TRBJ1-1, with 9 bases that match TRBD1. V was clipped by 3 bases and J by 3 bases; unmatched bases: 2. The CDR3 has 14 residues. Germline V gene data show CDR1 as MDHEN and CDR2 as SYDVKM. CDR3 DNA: TGTGCCAGCAGTTTTACAGGGGGCGACACTGAAGCTTTCTTT. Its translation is CASSFTGGDTEAFF.

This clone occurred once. CDR3 region: CASSSIDGDFYGYTF. The DNA of the CDR3 is TGTGCCAGTAGTTCGATCGACGGCGATTTCTATGGCTACACCTTC. The V and J genes are TRBV19 and TRBJ1-2, with D hard to call. This CDR3 spans 15 amino acids. Germline V lookup: CDR1 LNHDA, CDR2 SQIVND (reference sequence). V lost 5 bases and J lost 4, with 17 bases in between.

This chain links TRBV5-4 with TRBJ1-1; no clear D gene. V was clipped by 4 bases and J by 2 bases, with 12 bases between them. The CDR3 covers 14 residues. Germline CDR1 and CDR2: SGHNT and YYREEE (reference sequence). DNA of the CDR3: TGTGCCAGCAGCCTCTCGCCCTCTAACACTGAAGCTTTCTTT. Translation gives CASSLSPSNTEAFF.

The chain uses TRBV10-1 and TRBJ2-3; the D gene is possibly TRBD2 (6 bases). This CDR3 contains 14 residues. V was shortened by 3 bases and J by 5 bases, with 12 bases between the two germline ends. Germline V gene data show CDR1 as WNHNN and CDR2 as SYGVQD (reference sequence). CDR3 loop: CASSDGGAGDTQYF. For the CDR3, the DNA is TGCGCCAGCAGTGATGGAGGGGCTGGAGATACGCAGTATTTT.